This T cell receptor beta chain was sequenced for a study of immune heterogeneity within non-small cell lung tumors. General observations from the study: Multiple tumor sites within a patient showed recurrence of identical dominant CDR3 beta clonotypes; site-unique high-frequency clones were present as well. Local T-cell clonality and local tumor mutational burden correlated moderately but significantly (R about 0.34).

TCR beta CDR3 amplification used multiplex PCR with 32 V and 13 J primers. MiXCR, run by TCRdb on the multiplex PCR reads, gives a single entry per CDR3 protein. Of roughly 5,000 distinct CDR3 sequences in the sample, about a third were seen once. The CDR3 spans 13 residues. V lost 5 bases and J 1 base, leaving 6 bases between the germline ends. For this clonotype: What it binds is not known.

Bulk tumor genomic DNA was the template, and each sample received about 590 ng. Surgical sampling yielded several biopsies per primary tumor (spaced far apart). The study enrolled patients with untreated, newly diagnosed non-small cell lung cancer who underwent curative surgery. This TCR came from a woman in her forties or fifties with non-small cell lung cancer. The genes are TRBV12-3 or TRBV12-4 and TRBJ1-5; D unresolved. Input material: lung tumor tissue. DNA of the CDR3: TGTGCCAGCAGTATCGGGAGCAATCAGCCCCAGCATTTT. The encoded protein is CASSIGSNQPQHF.